The next 10 T cell receptor beta chains were all read from a single sample in a study of T cells in Graves' hyperthyroidism and ophthalmopathy. Amplification yielded TCR beta CDR3 regions, with RNA transcripts as the source. First-round RT-PCR targeting the TCR CDR3 was performed with the HTBI primer set. Using its own MiXCR run on the multiplex PCR reads, TCRdb lists one record per CDR3 protein. The table shows under 300,000 distinct CDR3 sequences, with less than 15% occurring only once. Sequences were obtained from blood. Every receptor here comes from a middle-aged woman with Graves' hyperthyroidism that later progressed to Graves' ophthalmopathy.

This clonotype has ten or more counts. This rearrangement joins TRBV3-1 to TRBJ1-4, with no clear D. Germline-derived CDR1 and CDR2 are LGHDT and YNNKEL (reference sequence). V was cut by 5 bases and J by 11 bases, with 18 bases left in between. The CDR3 has 14 amino acids. Here the CDR3 DNA reads TGTGCCAGCAGCTATACCAGGACCAGTGGGAAACTGTTTTTT. Amino acids: CASSYTRTSGKLFF.

This clonotype came up many times. V gene TRBV12-3 or TRBV12-4 combines with J gene TRBJ2-5, with a weak D call TRBD2 (6 bases). The CDR3 contains 13 residues. Trimming cost V 5 bases and J 5 bases, with 12 bases left between them. The CDR3 loop reads CASSGGRRETQYF. The CDR3 DNA follows: TGTGCCAGCAGTGGGGGGAGGCGGGAGACCCAGTACTTC.

This clonotype was recorded many times. The CDR3 DNA reads as TGTGCCAGCAGCTTAGGACGGGTGAACTACGAGCAGTACTTC. This codes for CASSLGRVNYEQYF. The V call is TRBV11-2, the J call TRBJ2-7; D gene ambiguous. Deletions cut 1 base from V and 3 bases from J, with 10 bases between. CDR1 and CDR2 from the germline V gene are SGHAT and FQNNGV. CDR3 length equals 14 residues.

This clonotype has at least ten counts. The chain is built from TRBV18 and TRBJ2-1, with 10 bases aligning to TRBD1. The CDR3 contains 15 residues. The germline CDR1 and CDR2 sequences are KGHSH and LQKENI. V trimming: 3 bases; J trimming: 6 bases; junction bases outside the gene matches: 5. CDR3 loop: CASSPGTGEGNEQFF. The CDR3 nucleotides read TGTGCCAGCTCACCCGGGACAGGGGAGGGCAATGAGCAGTTCTTC.

The rearrangement uses TRBV7-2 and TRBJ2-1, with D perhaps TRBD2 (7 bases). Germline values: CDR1 SGHTA, CDR2 FQGNSA. V was pared by 1 base and J by 12 bases, with 16 bases between. The CDR3 is 14 residues long. Written as DNA, the CDR3 is TGTGCCAGCAGCTTAGAGGGGGGGAGAATGTCGCAGTTCTTC. Translation: CASSLEGGRMSQFF.

This rearrangement joins TRBV2 to TRBJ2-3; a possible D gene is TRBD2 (6 bases). This CDR3 has 14 amino acids. The germline CDR1 and CDR2 sequences are SNHLY and FYNNEI. The V end lost 1 base, the J end lost 2 bases, and 7 bases lay between the germline ends. This CDR3 is CASSEVAATDTQYF. The CDR3 coding sequence is TGTGCCAGCAGTGAAGTAGCGGCCACAGATACGCAGTATTTT.

This clonotype showed up just a few times. Here the CDR3 reads CASSSGLVGTVFF. Written as DNA, the CDR3 is TGTGCCAGCAGTTCCGGACTAGTAGGGACGGTGTTCTTC. This chain uses TRBV6-5 with TRBJ2-1; TRBD2 matches at 7 bases. With 4 bases clipped from V and 15 bases from J, the junction kept 12 bases outside the gene matches. This CDR3 is built from 13 residues. Germline values: CDR1 MNHEY, CDR2 SVGAGI.

This clonotype has ten or more counts. The CDR3 sequence is CATSDGQGTEAFF. The CDR3 DNA sequence: TGTGCCACCAGTGATGGACAGGGCACTGAAGCTTTCTTT. This chain links TRBV24-1 with TRBJ1-1; TRBD1 matches at 8 bases. Germline V gives CDR1 KGHDR, CDR2 SFDVKD. The CDR3 is 13 amino acids. The trim removed 3 bases at V and 4 bases at J, leaving 0 bases unmatched.

The table lists this clonotype with many counts. The chain joins TRBV12-3 or TRBV12-4 to TRBJ2-7; 10 bases align to TRBD2. Trimming removed 4 bases from V and 3 bases from J; junction bases left unmatched: 6. The CDR3 is 15 residues long. CDR3 nucleotides: TGTGCCAGCAGTTCGACTAGCGGGCGGAACTACGAGCAGTACTTC. Its protein is CASSSTSGRNYEQYF.

The chain employs TRBV7-3 and TRBJ2-2; TRBD2 matches at 7 bases. V lost 4 bases, J lost 6 bases, and 2 bases stayed unmatched. The CDR3 extends over 13 amino acids. Germline V gene lookup returns CDR1 SGHTA and CDR2 FQGTGA. The CDR3 nucleotides are TGTGCCAGCAGCTCTGGACTAGCCGGGGAGCTGTTTTTT. Protein: CASSSGLAGELFF.